Listed below are T cell receptor beta chains from one sample, sequenced in a study of T-cell memory formation after mild COVID-19. TCRdb re-called the 5' RACE reads with MiXCR, one entry per CDR3 protein. The sample holds 450,000 or so distinct CDR3 sequences, around 19% seen once. The sequencing input was PBMCs or a T cell subset sorted from them (not recorded which). Receptor source: an adult woman who had mild COVID-19 (a few samples of this study predate the infection). Cell type and time point are not known. The CDR3 runs from the conserved cysteine through the conserved F or W. Each record gives: clone size, D gene, V gene, J gene, CDR3 protein, CDR3 DNA. D genes are given only for firm matches. Clone size, where shown, is once, few, many, or a class for clones that have expanded.

abundance: NA
d_gene: NA
v_gene: TRBV12-3/TRBV12-4
j_gene: TRBJ1-5
CDR3aa: CASSDSDSNQPQHF
CDR3nt: TGTGCCAGCAGTGACAGTGATAGCAATCAGCCCCAGCATTTT

abundance: few
d_gene: TRBD2
v_gene: TRBV12-3/TRBV12-4
j_gene: TRBJ2-1
CDR3aa: CASSPWTSGGANEQFF
CDR3nt: TGTGCCAGCAGTCCATGGACTAGCGGGGGGGCGAATGAGCAGTTCTTC

abundance: NA
d_gene: TRBD2
v_gene: TRBV27
j_gene: TRBJ2-1
CDR3aa: CASSRLAGGISEQFF
CDR3nt: TGTGCCAGCAGTAGACTAGCGGGGGGGATAAGTGAGCAGTTCTTC

abundance: NA
d_gene: TRBD1
v_gene: TRBV19
j_gene: TRBJ1-2
CDR3aa: CASSITGGAYGYTF
CDR3nt: TGTGCCAGTAGTATAACAGGGGGCGCCTATGGCTACACCTTC

abundance: NA
d_gene: TRBD2
v_gene: TRBV9
j_gene: TRBJ2-1
CDR3aa: CASSPGGTVLEQFF
CDR3nt: TGTGCCAGCAGCCCCGGGGGGACCGTTCTTGAGCAGTTCTTC

abundance: few
d_gene: NA
v_gene: TRBV20-1
j_gene: TRBJ2-1
CDR3aa: CSARDGLSAFEQFF
CDR3nt: TGCAGTGCTAGAGATGGCCTCTCTGCGTTTGAGCAGTTCTTC

abundance: NA
d_gene: TRBD1
v_gene: TRBV3-1
j_gene: TRBJ1-1
CDR3aa: CASSQDLLQGAMNTEAFF
CDR3nt: TGTGCCAGCAGCCAAGATCTCCTACAGGGGGCTATGAACACTGAAGCTTTCTTT

abundance: few
d_gene: NA
v_gene: TRBV3-1
j_gene: TRBJ2-5
CDR3aa: CASSRRFSPPETQYF
CDR3nt: TGTGCCAGCAGCCGCCGATTCAGTCCCCCAGAGACCCAGTACTTC

abundance: few
d_gene: NA
v_gene: TRBV5-1
j_gene: TRBJ2-1
CDR3aa: CASSSGHSYNEQFF
CDR3nt: TGCGCCAGCAGCTCGGGACATTCCTACAATGAGCAGTTCTTC

abundance: few
d_gene: TRBD2
v_gene: TRBV27
j_gene: TRBJ2-7
CDR3aa: CASSMTSGGAHEQYF
CDR3nt: TGTGCCAGCAGTATGACTAGCGGGGGGGCCCACGAGCAGTACTTC

abundance: NA
d_gene: NA
v_gene: TRBV11-2
j_gene: TRBJ2-7
CDR3aa: CASSLEAGEWSYEQYF
CDR3nt: TGTGCCAGCAGCTTAGAGGCTGGGGAGTGGTCCTACGAGCAGTACTTC

abundance: NA
d_gene: TRBD1
v_gene: TRBV18
j_gene: TRBJ2-7
CDR3aa: CASSSGTVASEQYF
CDR3nt: TGTGCCAGCTCGTCCGGGACAGTGGCGTCTGAGCAGTACTTC

abundance: NA
d_gene: NA
v_gene: TRBV18
j_gene: TRBJ2-7
CDR3aa: CASSQPGLPYEQYF
CDR3nt: TGTGCCAGCTCTCAACCGGGACTTCCCTACGAGCAGTACTTC

abundance: NA
d_gene: NA
v_gene: TRBV6-5
j_gene: TRBJ1-1
CDR3aa: CASSYSGGSSTEAFF
CDR3nt: TGTGCCAGCAGTTACTCGGGGGGCAGTTCCACTGAAGCTTTCTTT

abundance: NA
d_gene: NA
v_gene: TRBV7-9
j_gene: TRBJ2-1
CDR3aa: CASSSHIAVYNEQFF
CDR3nt: TGTGCCAGCAGCTCCCATATAGCGGTCTACAATGAGCAGTTCTTC

abundance: NA
d_gene: TRBD1
v_gene: TRBV5-4
j_gene: TRBJ1-1
CDR3aa: CASIDRGASEAFF
CDR3nt: TGTGCCAGCATTGACAGGGGAGCTTCTGAAGCTTTCTTT

abundance: many
d_gene: NA
v_gene: TRBV7-2
j_gene: TRBJ1-2
CDR3aa: CASSSPGEANYGYTF
CDR3nt: TGTGCCAGCAGCTCGCCAGGGGAAGCTAACTATGGCTACACCTTC

abundance: NA
d_gene: NA
v_gene: TRBV14
j_gene: TRBJ1-2
CDR3aa: CASSQGFHSRYGYTF
CDR3nt: TGTGCCAGCAGCCAAGGATTTCACAGCCGTTATGGCTACACCTTC

abundance: NA
d_gene: NA
v_gene: TRBV25-1
j_gene: TRBJ1-1
CDR3aa: CASSGGSIQAFF
CDR3nt: TGTGCCAGCAGTGGAGGTTCTATCCAAGCTTTCTTT

abundance: NA
d_gene: NA
v_gene: TRBV4-1
j_gene: TRBJ2-7
CDR3aa: CASSQAIGYEQYF
CDR3nt: TGCGCCAGCAGCCAAGCCATAGGCTACGAGCAGTACTTC

abundance: few
d_gene: TRBD2
v_gene: TRBV9
j_gene: TRBJ2-5
CDR3aa: CASSRWGGSMETQYF
CDR3nt: TGTGCCAGCAGCCGCTGGGGGGGGAGTATGGAGACCCAGTACTTC

abundance: NA
d_gene: NA
v_gene: TRBV7-3
j_gene: TRBJ2-2
CDR3aa: CASSLTLDRTGELFF
CDR3nt: TGTGCCAGCAGCTTAACTTTGGATCGCACCGGGGAGCTGTTTTTT

abundance: few
d_gene: NA
v_gene: TRBV3-1
j_gene: TRBJ1-2
CDR3aa: CASSPGQQYGYTF
CDR3nt: TGTGCCAGCAGCCCAGGACAGCAATATGGCTACACCTTC

abundance: NA
d_gene: TRBD2
v_gene: TRBV24-1
j_gene: TRBJ2-1
CDR3aa: CATERASGLHGEQFF
CDR3nt: TGTGCCACCGAGCGGGCTAGCGGGCTCCACGGTGAGCAGTTCTTC

abundance: NA
d_gene: NA
v_gene: TRBV12-3/TRBV12-4
j_gene: TRBJ1-2
CDR3aa: CASCLLGYTF
CDR3nt: TGTGCCAGCTGCCTCTTGGGCTACACCTTC

abundance: few
d_gene: TRBD2
v_gene: TRBV10-3
j_gene: TRBJ2-1
CDR3aa: CAIDAGESGDEQFF
CDR3nt: TGTGCCATCGATGCGGGAGAAAGTGGGGATGAGCAGTTCTTC

abundance: NA
d_gene: NA
v_gene: TRBV7-9
j_gene: TRBJ2-2
CDR3aa: CASSQKRELFF
CDR3nt: TGTGCCAGCAGCCAAAAGAGGGAGCTGTTTTTT

abundance: few
d_gene: TRBD2
v_gene: TRBV5-6
j_gene: TRBJ2-3
CDR3aa: CASSRGGWADTQYF
CDR3nt: TGTGCCAGCAGCCGGGGGGGATGGGCAGATACGCAGTATTTT

abundance: many
d_gene: NA
v_gene: TRBV18
j_gene: TRBJ2-3
CDR3aa: CASSRDSTDTQYF
CDR3nt: TGTGCCAGCAGCAGGGACAGCACAGATACGCAGTATTTT

abundance: few
d_gene: TRBD1
v_gene: TRBV5-5
j_gene: TRBJ2-3
CDR3aa: CASSSDRVHTDTQYF
CDR3nt: TGTGCCAGCAGCTCGGACAGGGTCCACACAGATACGCAGTATTTT

abundance: NA
d_gene: NA
v_gene: TRBV20-1
j_gene: TRBJ2-3
CDR3aa: CSAATDTQYF
CDR3nt: TGCAGTGCGGCAACAGATACGCAGTATTTT

abundance: NA
d_gene: TRBD2
v_gene: TRBV29-1
j_gene: TRBJ2-1
CDR3aa: CSVPEIAGGVNEQFF
CDR3nt: TGCAGCGTCCCGGAGATAGCGGGAGGAGTGAATGAGCAGTTCTTC

abundance: NA
d_gene: NA
v_gene: TRBV7-2
j_gene: TRBJ2-1
CDR3aa: CASSSEGGAHNEQFF
CDR3nt: TGTGCCAGCAGCTCAGAGGGGGGCGCCCACAATGAGCAGTTCTTC

abundance: NA
d_gene: NA
v_gene: TRBV12-3/TRBV12-4
j_gene: TRBJ2-3
CDR3aa: CASQPERLIADTQYF
CDR3nt: TGTGCCAGTCAGCCCGAGCGGTTAATCGCAGATACGCAGTATTTT

abundance: NA
d_gene: NA
v_gene: TRBV6-2/TRBV6-3
j_gene: TRBJ2-1
CDR3aa: CASTMGPGEVNNEQFF
CDR3nt: TGTGCCAGCACCATGGGGCCGGGAGAAGTCAACAATGAGCAGTTCTTC

abundance: NA
d_gene: NA
v_gene: TRBV7-2
j_gene: TRBJ2-1
CDR3aa: CASSVRENYNEQFF
CDR3nt: TGTGCCAGCAGCGTCCGGGAAAACTACAATGAGCAGTTCTTC

abundance: NA
d_gene: NA
v_gene: TRBV15
j_gene: TRBJ2-5
CDR3aa: CATSRDVGVETQYF
CDR3nt: TGTGCCACCAGCAGAGATGTCGGCGTGGAGACCCAGTACTTC

abundance: few
d_gene: NA
v_gene: TRBV12-3/TRBV12-4
j_gene: TRBJ2-2
CDR3aa: CASSFKTTGELFF
CDR3nt: TGTGCCAGCAGTTTCAAGACCACCGGGGAGCTGTTTTTT

abundance: NA
d_gene: TRBD2
v_gene: TRBV6-2/TRBV6-3
j_gene: TRBJ2-7
CDR3aa: CASSWGGSFYEQYF
CDR3nt: TGTGCCAGCAGTTGGGGCGGGAGTTTCTACGAGCAGTACTTC

abundance: NA
d_gene: NA
v_gene: TRBV29-1
j_gene: TRBJ1-1
CDR3aa: CSVALPRGEAFF
CDR3nt: TGCAGCGTTGCGCTGCCACGGGGGGAAGCTTTCTTT